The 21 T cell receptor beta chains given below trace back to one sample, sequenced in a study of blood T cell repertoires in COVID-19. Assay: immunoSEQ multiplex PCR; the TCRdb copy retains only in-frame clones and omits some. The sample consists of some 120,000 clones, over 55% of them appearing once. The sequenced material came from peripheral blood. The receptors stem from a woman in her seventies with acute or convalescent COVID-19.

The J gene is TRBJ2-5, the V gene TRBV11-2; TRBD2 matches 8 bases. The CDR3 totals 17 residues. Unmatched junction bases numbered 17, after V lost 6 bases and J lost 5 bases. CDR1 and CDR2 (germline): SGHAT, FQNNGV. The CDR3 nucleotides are TGTGCCAGCAGTTATGCCCTTAGCGGGATGGGGCAGGAGACCCAGTACTTC. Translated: CASSYALSGMGQETQYF.

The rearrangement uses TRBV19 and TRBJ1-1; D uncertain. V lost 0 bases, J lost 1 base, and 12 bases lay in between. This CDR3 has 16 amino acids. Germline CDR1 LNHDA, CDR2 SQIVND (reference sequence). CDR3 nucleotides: TGTGCCAGTAGTATAGATCCGGCAGGATGGAACACTGAAGCTTTCTTT. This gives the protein CASSIDPAGWNTEAFF.

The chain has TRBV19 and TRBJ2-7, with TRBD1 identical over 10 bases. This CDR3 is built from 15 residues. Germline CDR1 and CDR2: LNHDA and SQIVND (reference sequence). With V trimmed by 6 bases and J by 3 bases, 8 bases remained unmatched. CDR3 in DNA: TGTGCCAGTAGCCTACAGACAGGGGGCTTCTACGAGCAGTACTTC. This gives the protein CASSLQTGGFYEQYF.

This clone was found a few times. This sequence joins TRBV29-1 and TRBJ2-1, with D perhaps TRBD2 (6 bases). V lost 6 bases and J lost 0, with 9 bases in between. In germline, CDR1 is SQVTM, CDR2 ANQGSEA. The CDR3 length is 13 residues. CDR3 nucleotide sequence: TGCAGCGTCGTAGCGGACTCCTACAATGAGCAGTTCTTC. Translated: CSVVADSYNEQFF.

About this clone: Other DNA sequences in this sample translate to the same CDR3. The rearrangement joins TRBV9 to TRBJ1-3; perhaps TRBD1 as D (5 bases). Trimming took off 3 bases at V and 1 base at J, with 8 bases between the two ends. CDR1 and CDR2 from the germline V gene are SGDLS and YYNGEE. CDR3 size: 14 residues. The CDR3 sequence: CASSAGGSGNTIYF. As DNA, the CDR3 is TGTGCCAGCAGCGCTGGGGGGTCTGGAAACACCATATATTTT.

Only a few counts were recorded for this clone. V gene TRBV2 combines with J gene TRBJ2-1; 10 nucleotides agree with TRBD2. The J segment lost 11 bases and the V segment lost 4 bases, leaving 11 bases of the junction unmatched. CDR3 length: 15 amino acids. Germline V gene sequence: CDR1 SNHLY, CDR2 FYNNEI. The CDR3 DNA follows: TGTGCCAGCAGTGCCGGTCTAGCGGGAGCGTGGAAGCAGTTCTTC. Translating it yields CASSAGLAGAWKQFF.

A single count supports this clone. This CDR3 reads CASSKRDGTSYEQYF. The CDR3 DNA reads TGTGCCAGCAGCAAACGGGACGGGACTAGCTACGAGCAGTACTTC. The chain carries TRBV3-1 (or the pseudogene TRBV3-2) and TRBJ2-7; 8 bases agree with TRBD2. In germline, CDR1 is LGHDT, CDR2 YNNKEL (reference sequence). The CDR3 has 15 residues. After removal of 5 bases from V and 3 bases from J, the junction contained 9 bases not matched to a gene.

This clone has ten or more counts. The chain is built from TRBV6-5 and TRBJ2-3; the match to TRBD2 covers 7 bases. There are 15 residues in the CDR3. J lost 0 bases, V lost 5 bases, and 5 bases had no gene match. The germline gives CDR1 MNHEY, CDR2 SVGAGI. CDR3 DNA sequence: TGTGCCAGCAGTAGAAGCGGGACTAGCACAGATACGCAGTATTTT. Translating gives CASSRSGTSTDTQYF.

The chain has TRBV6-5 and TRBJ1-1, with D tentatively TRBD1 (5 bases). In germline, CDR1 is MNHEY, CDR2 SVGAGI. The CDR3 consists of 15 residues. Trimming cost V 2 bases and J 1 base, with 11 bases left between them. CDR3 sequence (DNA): TGTGCCAGCAGTTACGGAGGGGATTGGAACACTGAAGCTTTCTTT. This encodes CASSYGGDWNTEAFF.

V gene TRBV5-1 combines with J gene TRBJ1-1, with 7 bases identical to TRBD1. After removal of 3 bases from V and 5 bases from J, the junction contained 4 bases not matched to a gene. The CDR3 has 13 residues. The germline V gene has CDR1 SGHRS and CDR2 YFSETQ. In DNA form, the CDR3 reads TGCGCCAGCAGCTCGACAGGGTTAACTGAAGCTTTCTTT. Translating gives CASSSTGLTEAFF.

CDR3 amino acids: CASSFGHGSYEQYF. The CDR3 coding sequence is TGCGCCAGCAGCTTCGGACACGGAAGCTACGAGCAGTACTTC. The chain uses TRBV5-1 and TRBJ2-7; tentative D call: TRBD1 (5 bases). The germline V gene has CDR1 SGHRS and CDR2 YFSETQ. This CDR3 has 14 amino acids. The ends were cut back, 2 bases at V and 3 bases at J, with 12 bases in the middle.

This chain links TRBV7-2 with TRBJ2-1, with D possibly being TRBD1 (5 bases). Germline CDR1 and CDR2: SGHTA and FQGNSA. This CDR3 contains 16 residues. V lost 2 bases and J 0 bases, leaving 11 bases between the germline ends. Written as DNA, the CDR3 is TGTGCCAGCAGCTTAAATGGGGCGAGCTCCTACAATGAGCAGTTCTTC. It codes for CASSLNGASSYNEQFF.

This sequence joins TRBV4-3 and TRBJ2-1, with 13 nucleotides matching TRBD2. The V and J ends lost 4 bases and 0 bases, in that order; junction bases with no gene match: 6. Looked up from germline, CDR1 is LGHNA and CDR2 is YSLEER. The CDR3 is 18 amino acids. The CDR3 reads CASSPGTSGKSSYNEQFF. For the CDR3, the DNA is TGCGCCAGCAGCCCCGGGACTAGCGGGAAGAGCTCCTACAATGAGCAGTTCTTC.

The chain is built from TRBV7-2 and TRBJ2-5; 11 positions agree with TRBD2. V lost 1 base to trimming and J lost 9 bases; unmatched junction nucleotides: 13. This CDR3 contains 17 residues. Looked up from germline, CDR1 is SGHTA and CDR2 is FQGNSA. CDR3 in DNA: TGTGCCAGCAGCTTAGTCTCGGTAGCGGGGGGGCGGGGGCCCCAGTACTTC. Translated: CASSLVSVAGGRGPQYF.

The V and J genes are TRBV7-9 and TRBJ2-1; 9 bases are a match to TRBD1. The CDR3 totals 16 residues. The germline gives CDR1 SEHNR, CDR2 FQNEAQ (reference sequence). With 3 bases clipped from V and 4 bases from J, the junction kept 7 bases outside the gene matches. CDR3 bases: TGTGCCAGCAGCTTGGGACAGGGTGTAGGTTACAATGAGCAGTTCTTC. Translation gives CASSLGQGVGYNEQFF.

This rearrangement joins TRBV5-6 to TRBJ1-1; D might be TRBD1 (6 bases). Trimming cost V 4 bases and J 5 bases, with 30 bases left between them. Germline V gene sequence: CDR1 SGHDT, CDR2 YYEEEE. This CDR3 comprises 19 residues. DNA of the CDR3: TGTGCCAGCAGCCCCCCGCTCGGCCGGACAGTACCTTTGGGGACTGAAGCTTTCTTT. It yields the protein CASSPPLGRTVPLGTEAFF. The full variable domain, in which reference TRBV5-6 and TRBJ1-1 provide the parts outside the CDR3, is DAGVTQSPTHLIKTRGQQVTLRCSPKSGHDTVSWYQQALGQGPQFIFQYYEEEERQRGNFPDRFSGHQFPNYSSELNVNALLLGDSALYLCASSPPLGRTVPLGTEAFFGQGTRLTVV.

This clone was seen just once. CDR3 in amino acids: CASSYFADTQYF. CDR3 DNA: TGTGCCAGCAGTTACTTTGCGGATACGCAGTATTTT. The V call is TRBV6-2 or TRBV6-3, the J call TRBJ2-3, with D uncertain. The V gene lost 1 base and the J gene lost 6 bases, with 5 bases spanning the gap. This CDR3 region has 12 residues. Looked up from germline, CDR1 is MNHEY and CDR2 is SVGEGT.

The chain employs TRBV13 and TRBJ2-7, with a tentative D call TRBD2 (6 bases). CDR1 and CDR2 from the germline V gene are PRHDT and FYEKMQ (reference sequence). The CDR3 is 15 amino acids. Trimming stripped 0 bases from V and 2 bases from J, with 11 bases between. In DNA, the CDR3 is TGTGCCAGCAGCTTAGGTGGGCGGGGAACCTACGAGCAGTACTTC. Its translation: CASSLGGRGTYEQYF. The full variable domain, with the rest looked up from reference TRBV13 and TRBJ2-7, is AAGVIQSPRHLIKEKRETATLKCYPIPRHDTVYWYQQGPGQDPQFLISFYEKMQSDKGSIPDRFSAQQFSDYHSELNMSSLELGDSALYFCASSLGGRGTYEQYFGPGTRLTVT.

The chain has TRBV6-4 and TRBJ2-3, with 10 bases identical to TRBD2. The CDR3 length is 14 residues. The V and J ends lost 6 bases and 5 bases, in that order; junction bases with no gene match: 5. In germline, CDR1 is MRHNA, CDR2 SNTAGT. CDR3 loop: CASSATSGVDTQYF. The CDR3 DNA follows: TGTGCCAGCAGCGCTACTAGCGGGGTAGATACGCAGTATTTT.

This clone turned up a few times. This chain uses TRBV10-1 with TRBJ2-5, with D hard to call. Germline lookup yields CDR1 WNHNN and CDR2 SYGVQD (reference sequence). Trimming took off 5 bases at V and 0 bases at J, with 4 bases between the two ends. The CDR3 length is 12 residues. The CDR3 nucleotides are TGCGCCAGCAGTCCCAACCAAGAGACCCAGTACTTC. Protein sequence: CASSPNQETQYF.

The CDR3 sequence is CASSLSVLGQGARNGYTF. The DNA for the CDR3 is TGTGCCAGCTCACTTTCGGTCCTAGGACAGGGGGCGCGGAATGGCTACACCTTC. The chain joins TRBV18 to TRBJ1-2, with 11 bases lining up with TRBD1. Trimming cost V 4 bases and J 6 bases; bases outside gene matches: 16. CDR3 length: 18 residues. Germline V gene data show CDR1 as KGHSH and CDR2 as LQKENI.